This is a list of T cell receptor beta chains from one sample in a study of T cell repertoires in cytomegalovirus infection. TCRdb analysed the reads with MiXCR anew, one entry per CDR3 protein. The profile shows around 120,000 distinct CDR3 sequences, 8.8% of them singletons. Sequencing was carried out using PBMCs. All receptors come from a human donor in good health (CMV status not recorded). Some clones in this sample may be carry-over from other donors' samples. Each CDR3 is given with its conserved first and last residue. Fields, in order: J gene, V gene, D gene, clone size, CDR3 protein, CDR3 DNA. A D gene is named only where the DNA matches it firmly. A clone size is listed for some rows: how often the clone was seen (once, few, many), or a class if it is expanded.

TRBJ2-5	TRBV20-1	TRBD1	few	CSAKSRTGGRGTQYF	TGCAGTGCCAAGTCCCGGACAGGGGGCCGCGGGACCCAGTACTTC
TRBJ2-3	TRBV30	TRBD2	NA	CAARRSGVSDTQYF	TGTGCCGCCAGGCGGAGCGGGGTTTCAGATACGCAGTATTTT
TRBJ2-7	TRBV7-2	NA	many	CASSLALAGQTHEQYF	TGTGCCAGCAGCTTAGCGCTGGCAGGGCAAACCCACGAGCAGTACTTC
TRBJ2-7	TRBV4-2	TRBD2	few	CASSQTSGVVYEQYF	TGTGCCAGCAGCCAGACTAGCGGGGTCGTCTACGAGCAGTACTTC
TRBJ2-1	TRBV29-1	TRBD2	NA	CSGRTSGDSSYNEQFF	TGCAGCGGCCGGACTAGCGGGGATAGCTCCTACAATGAGCAGTTCTTC
TRBJ2-3	TRBV5-4	TRBD1	many	CASSPMTGGGADTQYF	TGTGCCAGCAGCCCAATGACAGGGGGAGGGGCAGATACGCAGTATTTT
TRBJ2-7	TRBV19	TRBD1	NA	CASSPRDRNSYEQYF	TGTGCCAGTAGCCCTCGGGACAGGAACTCCTACGAGCAGTACTTC
TRBJ1-2	TRBV12-3/TRBV12-4	NA	many	CASSLRTASNYGYTF	TGTGCCAGCAGTTTAAGGACCGCCTCTAACTATGGCTACACCTTC
TRBJ2-3	TRBV28	NA	NA	CASSFVAGTDTQYF	TGTGCCAGCAGTTTCGTAGCGGGCACAGATACGCAGTATTTT
TRBJ1-5	TRBV7-2	NA	many	CASSLFARGGVGNQPQHF	TGTGCCAGCAGCTTATTCGCGCGGGGAGGAGTTGGCAATCAGCCCCAGCATTTT
TRBJ1-4	TRBV20-1	NA	many	CSARDSLATNEKLFF	TGCAGTGCTAGGGACAGCCTTGCAACTAATGAAAAACTGTTTTTT
TRBJ2-1	TRBV6-5	TRBD2	many	CASSWYTSSGGAYEQFF	TGTGCCAGCAGTTGGTACACATCTAGCGGGGGGGCCTATGAGCAGTTCTTC
TRBJ1-2	TRBV4-2	NA	many	CASSRSPGLDGYTF	TGTGCCAGCAGCCGCTCCCCTGGGCTAGATGGCTACACCTTC
TRBJ2-2	TRBV28	NA	NA	CASSFRGGTGELFF	TGTGCCAGCAGTTTCAGGGGAGGGACCGGGGAGCTGTTTTTT
TRBJ2-1	TRBV5-8	NA	NA	CASSLVRQGSYNEQFF	TGTGCCAGCAGCTTGGTCCGCCAGGGCTCCTACAATGAGCAGTTCTTC
TRBJ2-3	TRBV5-1	NA	many	CASSMTTSTDTQYF	TGCGCCAGCAGCATGACTACTTCCACAGATACGCAGTATTTT
TRBJ1-1	TRBV7-2	TRBD1	many	CASSLRAGQGAGTEAFF	TGTGCCAGCAGCCTCCGGGCGGGACAGGGGGCTGGCACTGAAGCTTTCTTT
TRBJ1-1	TRBV29-1	NA	many	CSVVVNTEAFF	TGCAGCGTTGTTGTGAACACTGAAGCTTTCTTT
TRBJ2-5	TRBV5-1	TRBD1	few	CASSRGQGNQETQYF	TGCGCCAGCAGCCGGGGACAGGGCAACCAAGAGACCCAGTACTTC
TRBJ2-2	TRBV19	TRBD1	few	CASSTPLGQPNTGELFF	TGTGCCAGTAGTACACCGCTGGGACAGCCCAACACCGGGGAGCTGTTTTTT
TRBJ2-7	TRBV6-5	NA	few	CASRGRRNEQYF	TGTGCCAGCAGGGGACGGAGGAACGAGCAGTACTTC